Following are 20 T cell receptor beta chains from one sample sequenced in a study of shared clonotypes between healthy human individuals. Terminally differentiated effector memory CD45RA+ cells were left out of the naive CD8 fraction, which was CD45RO-negative and positively selected for CCR7. Method: immunoSEQ multiplex PCR; TCRdb's copy keeps in-frame clones and lacks some. The sample carries about 2,200,000 clones, about 93% recorded once. Sequencing input: naive CD8+ T cells from PBMCs. The source of these receptors is a man between 18 and 35 years old in good health. Some clones in this sample may be carry-over from other donors' samples.

The table lists this clone with a count of one. The rearrangement joins TRBV11-2 to TRBJ1-3, with D unclear. The CDR3 runs to 16 residues. The germline CDR1 and CDR2 sequences are SGHAT and FQNNGV. Trimming pared 5 bases from V and 0 bases from J, leaving 14 bases between. CDR3 sequence reads: CASSPRTDGSGNTIYF. The CDR3 DNA sequence: TGTGCCAGCAGCCCCCGGACGGACGGCTCTGGAAACACCATATATTTT.

DNA for the CDR3: TGTGCCAGCAGCACATATACGACAGGGACAAGCAATCAGCCCCAGCATTTT. Translating gives CASSTYTTGTSNQPQHF. The chain employs TRBV7-9 and TRBJ1-5; 7 bases line up with TRBD1. V dropped 5 bases and J dropped 1; count of bases not matched to a gene: 11. This CDR3 has 17 amino acids. Germline assignment: CDR1 SEHNR and CDR2 FQNEAQ (reference sequence).

V usage is TRBV27 and J usage is TRBJ2-3; 12 nucleotides align to TRBD2. The CDR3 has 15 amino acids. Losses at the gene ends were 4 bases for V and 6 bases for J; bases not matched to a gene: 5. Germline V lookup: CDR1 MNHEY, CDR2 SMNVEV (reference sequence). The CDR3 is CASSSLAGGQDTQYF. The DNA for the CDR3 is TGTGCCAGCAGTTCACTAGCGGGGGGACAGGATACGCAGTATTTT.

V gene TRBV5-6 combines with J gene TRBJ1-1, with D possibly TRBD1 on 5 matching bases. There are 15 residues in the CDR3. From germline, CDR1 is SGHDT and CDR2 YYEEEE. Between the trimmed V and J ends, which lost 4 bases and 4 bases, there was a span of 17 bases. CDR3 in amino acids: CASSLGGGGGTEAFF. CDR3 nucleotides: TGTGCCAGCAGCCTGGGCGGCGGGGGGGGCACTGAAGCTTTCTTT.

V and J are TRBV19 and TRBJ2-3; 8 bases line up with TRBD2. Germline V lookup: CDR1 LNHDA, CDR2 SQIVND (reference sequence). V dropped 6 bases and J dropped 1; count of bases not matched to a gene: 6. The CDR3 spans 15 residues. In DNA form, the CDR3 reads TGTGCCAGTAGGATTCCAGCGGGAGGCACAGATACGCAGTATTTT. Amino acid sequence: CASRIPAGGTDTQYF.

This sequence joins TRBV19 and TRBJ2-5; 9 bases align to TRBD1. Germline CDR1 LNHDA, CDR2 SQIVND (reference sequence). The CDR3 is 14 amino acids. V lost 5 bases and J lost 6; bases outside the gene matches: 7. The DNA for the CDR3 is TGTGCCAGTAGTCGGGACAGGGAGATACAGACCCAGTACTTC. Protein product: CASSRDREIQTQYF.

This chain uses TRBV7-2 with TRBJ2-6; tentatively, D is TRBD2 (6 bases). The V end lost 0 bases, the J end lost 3 bases, and 18 bases lay between the germline ends. The germline V gene encodes CDR1 SGHTA and CDR2 FQGNSA. CDR3 length: 19 residues. CDR3 coding DNA: TGTGCCAGCAGCTTAGCGGAGGGTCCAGTTCCTTTTGGGGCCAACGTCCTGACTTTC. This gives the protein CASSLAEGPVPFGANVLTF.

The chain is built from TRBV2 and TRBJ2-1, with 13 bases identical to TRBD2. There are 16 residues in the CDR3. The V segment lost 5 bases and the J segment 10 bases; nucleotides outside the gene matches: 11. Germline CDR1 and CDR2: SNHLY and FYNNEI. CDR3 loop: CASSSRGLAGAGEQFF. The CDR3 nucleotides are TGTGCCAGCAGTTCACGAGGACTAGCGGGAGCAGGAGAGCAGTTCTTC.

This rearrangement joins TRBV15 to TRBJ1-5, with unresolved D. The CDR3 has 12 residues. Germline values: CDR1 LNHNV, CDR2 YYDKDF (reference sequence). V was cut by 5 bases and J by 6 bases, with 8 bases left in between. CDR3 loop: CATSSKSQPQHF. The CDR3 bases are TGTGCCACCAGCTCAAAAAGTCAGCCCCAGCATTTT.

The chain couples TRBV7-6 to TRBJ2-7; no firm D call. Germline CDR1 reads SGHVS; CDR2 reads FNYEAQ. Trimming took 3 bases from V and 2 from J, leaving 20 bases between them. The CDR3 has 17 residues. CDR3 DNA: TGTGCCAGCAGCTTCCAAGCTCCCACACGTTCCCCCTACGAGCAGTACTTC. Its protein product is CASSFQAPTRSPYEQYF.

The CDR3 DNA reads as TGTGCCAGCAGTTACCTCGGACTAGCGGGGAGCACAGATACGCAGTATTTT. Encoded protein: CASSYLGLAGSTDTQYF. V gene TRBV2 combines with J gene TRBJ2-3, with 12 nucleotides matching TRBD2. CDR3 size: 17 residues. J was trimmed by 0 bases and V by 5 bases; bases with no gene match: 6. Germline-derived CDR1 and CDR2 are SNHLY and FYNNEI.

The V and J genes are TRBV21-1 and TRBJ2-7; TRBD2, the D gene given by the table, was not confirmed from the DNA. TRBV21-1 is described as a pseudogene. This CDR3 is built from 15 residues. The CDR3 region is CASSKRDSSLYEQYF. CDR3 sequence (DNA): TGTGCCAGCAGCAAACGGGACTCATCCCTTTACGAGCAGTACTTC.

The chain uses TRBV4-3 and TRBJ2-2, with 8 bases that match TRBD2. The CDR3 has 17 residues. Germline V gives CDR1 LGHNA, CDR2 YSLEER. After removal of 0 bases from V and 7 bases from J, the junction contained 10 bases not matched to a gene. The CDR3: CASSQDRGTGGVGELFF. DNA for the CDR3: TGCGCCAGCAGCCAAGATAGGGGTACGGGAGGGGTCGGGGAGCTGTTTTTT.

The chain couples TRBV19 to TRBJ1-1; TRBD1 is a possible D gene (5 bases). The CDR3 consists of 14 residues. Germline CDR1 LNHDA, CDR2 SQIVND (reference sequence). The V end lost 7 bases, the J end lost 0 bases, and 12 bases lay between the germline ends. CDR3 DNA: TGTGCCAGTACCCCGACAGTTGTGAACACTGAAGCTTTCTTT. This gives the protein CASTPTVVNTEAFF. Filled out from reference TRBV19 and TRBJ1-1, the complete variable domain reads DGGITQSPKYLFRKEGQNVTLSCEQNLNHDAMYWYRQDPGQGLRLIYYSQIVNDFQKGDIAEGYSVSREKKESFPLTVTSAQKNPTAFYLCASTPTVVNTEAFFGQGTRLTVV.

The J gene is TRBJ2-7, the V gene TRBV7-2; possibly TRBD1 for D (6 bases). Trimming removed 6 bases at V and 1 base at J, with 16 bases between. The germline gives CDR1 SGHTA, CDR2 FQGNSA. This CDR3 is built from 15 residues. The CDR3 region is CASRLTGWGSYEQYF. In nucleotides, the CDR3 is TGTGCCAGCAGATTAACAGGGTGGGGGTCCTACGAGCAGTACTTC.

The chain recombines TRBV13 with TRBJ1-1, with D uncertain. This CDR3 has 14 amino acids. CDR1 PRHDT and CDR2 FYEKMQ come from the germline V gene (reference sequence). The ends were cut back, 2 bases at V and 1 base at J, with 8 bases in the middle. CDR3 sequence: CASSLLRGNTEAFF. CDR3 sequence (DNA): TGTGCCAGCAGCTTACTCCGGGGGAACACTGAAGCTTTCTTT.

The V and J genes are TRBV19 and TRBJ2-7, with TRBD1 matching 9 bases. From germline, CDR1 is LNHDA and CDR2 SQIVND (reference sequence). The V segment lost 6 bases and the J segment 0 bases; nucleotides outside the gene matches: 9. This CDR3 comprises 16 residues. The CDR3 sequence: CASSIYRDRDSYEQYF. DNA of the CDR3: TGTGCCAGTAGCATCTATCGGGACAGGGACTCCTACGAGCAGTACTTC.

For this clone: The sample carries other DNA sequences with the same CDR3. This rearrangement joins TRBV30 to TRBJ1-2; D ambiguous. Trimming removed 1 base from V and 5 bases from J, with 5 bases in between. The CDR3 is 11 amino acids. Germline V gene data show CDR1 as GTSNPN and CDR2 as SVGIG (reference sequence). CDR3 in DNA: TGTGCCTGGAGTGAGGGTTATGGCTACACCTTC. Translating gives CAWSEGYGYTF.

This clone was counted a single time. The chain recombines TRBV30 with TRBJ2-3, with 8 bases identical to TRBD2. Germline loops: CDR1 GTSNPN, CDR2 SVGIG (reference sequence). CDR3 size: 15 residues. Trimming took 2 bases from V and 5 from J; bases not matched to a gene: 9. The CDR3 nucleotides are TGTGCCTGGAGTCTCCAGTGGCGGGAGGAAGATACGCAGTATTTT. Translating gives CAWSLQWREEDTQYF.

The chain is built from TRBV11-2 and TRBJ2-1; D perhaps matches TRBD1 (5 bases). The CDR3 length is 14 residues. The V gene lost 4 bases and the J gene lost 0 bases, with 7 bases spanning the gap. Per the germline V gene, CDR1 is SGHAT and CDR2 is FQNNGV. CDR3 in DNA: TGTGCCAGCAGCTCCGACAGCTCCTACAATGAGCAGTTCTTC. It codes for CASSSDSSYNEQFF.